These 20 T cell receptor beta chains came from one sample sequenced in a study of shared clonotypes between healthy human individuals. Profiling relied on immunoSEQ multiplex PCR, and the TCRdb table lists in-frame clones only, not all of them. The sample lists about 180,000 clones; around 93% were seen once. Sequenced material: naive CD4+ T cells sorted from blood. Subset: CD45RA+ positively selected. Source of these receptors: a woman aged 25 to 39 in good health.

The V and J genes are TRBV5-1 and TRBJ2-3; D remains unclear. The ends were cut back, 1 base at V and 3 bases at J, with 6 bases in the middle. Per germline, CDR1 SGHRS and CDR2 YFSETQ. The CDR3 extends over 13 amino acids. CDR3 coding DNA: TGCGCCAGCAGCTTGTCCTGGACAGATACGCAGTATTTT. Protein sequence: CASSLSWTDTQYF.

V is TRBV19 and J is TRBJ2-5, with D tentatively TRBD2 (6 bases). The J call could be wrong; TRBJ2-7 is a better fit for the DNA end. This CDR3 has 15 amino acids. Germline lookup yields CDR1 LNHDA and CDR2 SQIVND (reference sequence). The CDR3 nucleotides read TGTGCCAGTAGCGGAACCGGGACTGCGATCCTCGAGCAGTACTTC. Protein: CASSGTGTAILEQYF.

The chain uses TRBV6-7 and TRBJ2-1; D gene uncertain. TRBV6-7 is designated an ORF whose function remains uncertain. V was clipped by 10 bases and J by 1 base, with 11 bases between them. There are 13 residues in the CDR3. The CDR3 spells CATSLGSYNEQFF. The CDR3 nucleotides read TGTGCCACCAGCCTTGGGTCCTACAATGAGCAGTTCTTC.

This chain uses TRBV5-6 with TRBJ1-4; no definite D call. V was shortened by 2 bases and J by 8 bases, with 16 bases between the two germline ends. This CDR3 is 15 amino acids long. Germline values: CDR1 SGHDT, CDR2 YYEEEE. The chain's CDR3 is CASSFQLGVGEKLFF. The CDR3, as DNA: TGTGCCAGCAGCTTCCAACTCGGGGTTGGGGAAAAACTGTTTTTT. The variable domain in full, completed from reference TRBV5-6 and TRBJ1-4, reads DAGVTQSPTHLIKTRGQQVTLRCSPKSGHDTVSWYQQALGQGPQFIFQYYEEEERQRGNFPDRFSGHQFPNYSSELNVNALLLGDSALYLCASSFQLGVGEKLFFGSGTQLSVL.

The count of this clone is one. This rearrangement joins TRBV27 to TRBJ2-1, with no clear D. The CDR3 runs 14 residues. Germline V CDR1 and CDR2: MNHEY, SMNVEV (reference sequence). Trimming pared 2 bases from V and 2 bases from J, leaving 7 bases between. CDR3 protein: CASSLAGTYNEQFF. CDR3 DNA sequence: TGTGCCAGCAGTTTAGCAGGAACCTACAATGAGCAGTTCTTC.

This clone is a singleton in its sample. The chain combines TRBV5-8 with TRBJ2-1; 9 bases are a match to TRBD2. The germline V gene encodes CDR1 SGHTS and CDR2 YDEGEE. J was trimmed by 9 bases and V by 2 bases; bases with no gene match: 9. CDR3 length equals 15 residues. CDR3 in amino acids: CASSFLLAGVGEQFF. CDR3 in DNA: TGTGCCAGCAGCTTCCTCTTAGCGGGAGTGGGTGAGCAGTTCTTC.

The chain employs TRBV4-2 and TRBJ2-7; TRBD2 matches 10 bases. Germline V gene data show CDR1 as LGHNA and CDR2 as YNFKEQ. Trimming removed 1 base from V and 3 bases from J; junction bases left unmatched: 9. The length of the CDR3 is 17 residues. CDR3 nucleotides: TGTGCCAGCAGCCAAGGGGCCCAGCGGGAGGGGCACTACGAGCAGTACTTC. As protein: CASSQGAQREGHYEQYF.

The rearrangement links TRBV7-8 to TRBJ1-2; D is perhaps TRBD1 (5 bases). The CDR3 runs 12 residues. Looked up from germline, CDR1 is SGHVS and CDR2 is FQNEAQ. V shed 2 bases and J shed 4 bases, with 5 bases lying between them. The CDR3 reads CASSLQGYGYTF. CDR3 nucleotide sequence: TGTGCCAGCAGCTTACAGGGCTATGGCTACACCTTC.

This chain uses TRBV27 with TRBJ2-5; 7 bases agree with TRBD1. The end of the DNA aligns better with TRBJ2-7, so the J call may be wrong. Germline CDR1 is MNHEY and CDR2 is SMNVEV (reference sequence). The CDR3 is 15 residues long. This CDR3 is CASSLPRTGIYEQYF. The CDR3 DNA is TGTGCCAGCAGTCTTCCTAGGACAGGAATCTACGAGCAGTACTTC.

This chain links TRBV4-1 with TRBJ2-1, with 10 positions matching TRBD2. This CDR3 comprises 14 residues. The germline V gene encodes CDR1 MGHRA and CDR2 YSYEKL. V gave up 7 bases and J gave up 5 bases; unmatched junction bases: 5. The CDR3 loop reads CASKRLAGDNEQFF. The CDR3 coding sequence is TGCGCCAGCAAGCGGCTAGCGGGAGACAATGAGCAGTTCTTC.

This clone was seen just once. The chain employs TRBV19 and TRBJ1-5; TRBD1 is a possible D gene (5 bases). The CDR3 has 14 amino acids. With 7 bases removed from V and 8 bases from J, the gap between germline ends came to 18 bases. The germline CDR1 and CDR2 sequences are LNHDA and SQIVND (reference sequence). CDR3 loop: CASNTQRGAEPQHF. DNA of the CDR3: TGTGCCAGTAACACACAGCGGGGCGCCGAGCCCCAGCATTTT.

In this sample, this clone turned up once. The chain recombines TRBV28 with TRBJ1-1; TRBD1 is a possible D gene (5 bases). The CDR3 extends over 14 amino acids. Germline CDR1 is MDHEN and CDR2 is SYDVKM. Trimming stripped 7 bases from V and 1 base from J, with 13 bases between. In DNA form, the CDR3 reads TGTGCCAGCAACGCCGGGACGGGGAACACTGAAGCTTTCTTT. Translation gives CASNAGTGNTEAFF.

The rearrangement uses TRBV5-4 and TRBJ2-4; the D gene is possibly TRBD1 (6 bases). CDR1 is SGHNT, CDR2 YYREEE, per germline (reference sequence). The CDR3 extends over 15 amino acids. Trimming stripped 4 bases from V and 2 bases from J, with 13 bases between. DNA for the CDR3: TGTGCCAGCAGCCGAATGACAGGAACCAAAAACATTCAGTACTTC. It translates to CASSRMTGTKNIQYF. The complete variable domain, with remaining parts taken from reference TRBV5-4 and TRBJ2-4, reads ETGVTQSPTHLIKTRGQQVTLRCSSQSGHNTVSWYQQALGQGPQFIFQYYREEENGRGNFPPRFSGLQFPNYSSELNVNALELDDSALYLCASSRMTGTKNIQYFGAGTRLSVL.

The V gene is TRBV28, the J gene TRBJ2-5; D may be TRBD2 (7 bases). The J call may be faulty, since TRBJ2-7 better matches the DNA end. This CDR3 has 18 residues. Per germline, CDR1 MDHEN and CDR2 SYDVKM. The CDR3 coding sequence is TGTGCCAGCAGGCCACCTTTGGGCGGGGGCATTAGCTCCTACGAGCAGTACTTC. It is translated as CASRPPLGGGISSYEQYF.

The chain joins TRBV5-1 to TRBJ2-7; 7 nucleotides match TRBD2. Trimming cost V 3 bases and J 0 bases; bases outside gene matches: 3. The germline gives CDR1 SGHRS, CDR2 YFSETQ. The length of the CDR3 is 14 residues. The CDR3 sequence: CASSSGRTSYEQYF. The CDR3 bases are TGCGCCAGCAGCTCCGGGAGGACCTCCTACGAGCAGTACTTC.

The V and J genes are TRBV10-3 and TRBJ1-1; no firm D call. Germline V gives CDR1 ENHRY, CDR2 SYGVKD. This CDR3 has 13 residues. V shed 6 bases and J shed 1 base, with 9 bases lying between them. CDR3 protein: CAIRLQGNTEAFF. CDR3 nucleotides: TGTGCCATCAGGCTACAAGGGAACACTGAAGCTTTCTTT.

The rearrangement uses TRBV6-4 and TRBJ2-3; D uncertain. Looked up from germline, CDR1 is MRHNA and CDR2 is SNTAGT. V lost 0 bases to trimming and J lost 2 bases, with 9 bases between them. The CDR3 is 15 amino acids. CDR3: CASSDSHSPTDTQYF. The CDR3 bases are TGTGCCAGCAGTGACTCGCACTCACCCACAGATACGCAGTATTTT.

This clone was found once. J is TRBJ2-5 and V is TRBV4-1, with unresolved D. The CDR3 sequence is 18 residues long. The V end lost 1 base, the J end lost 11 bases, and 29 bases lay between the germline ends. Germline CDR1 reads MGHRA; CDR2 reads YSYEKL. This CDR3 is CASSQVPNQDLLRSRQYF. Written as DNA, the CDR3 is TGCGCCAGCAGCCAAGTCCCAAACCAAGATCTCCTCAGGTCTCGGCAGTACTTC.

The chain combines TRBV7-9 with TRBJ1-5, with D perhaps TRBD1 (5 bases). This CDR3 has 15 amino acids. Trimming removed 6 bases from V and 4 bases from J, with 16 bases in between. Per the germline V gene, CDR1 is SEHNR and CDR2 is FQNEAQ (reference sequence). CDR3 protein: CASSPTTENNQPQHF. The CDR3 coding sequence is TGTGCCAGCAGTCCTACGACAGAAAATAATCAGCCCCAGCATTTT.

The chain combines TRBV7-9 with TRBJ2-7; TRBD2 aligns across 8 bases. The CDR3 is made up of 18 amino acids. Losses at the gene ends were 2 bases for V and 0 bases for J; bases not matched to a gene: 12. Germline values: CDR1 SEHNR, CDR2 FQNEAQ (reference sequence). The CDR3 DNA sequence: TGTGCCAGCAGCTTATACCCCCCCTGGCGGGAGGTCTCCTACGAGCAGTACTTC. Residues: CASSLYPPWREVSYEQYF.